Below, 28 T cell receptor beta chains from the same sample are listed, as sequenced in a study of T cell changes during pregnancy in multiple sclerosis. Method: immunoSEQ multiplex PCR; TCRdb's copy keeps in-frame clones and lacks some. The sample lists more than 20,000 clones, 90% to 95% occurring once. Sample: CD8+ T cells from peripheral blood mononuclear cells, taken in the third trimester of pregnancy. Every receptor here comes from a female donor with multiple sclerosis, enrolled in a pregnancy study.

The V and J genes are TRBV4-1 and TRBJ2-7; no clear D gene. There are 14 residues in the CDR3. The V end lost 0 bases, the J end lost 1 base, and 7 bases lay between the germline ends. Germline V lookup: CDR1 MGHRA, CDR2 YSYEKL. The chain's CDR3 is CASSQDGKSYEQYF. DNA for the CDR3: TGCGCCAGCAGCCAAGATGGCAAGTCCTACGAGCAGTACTTC.

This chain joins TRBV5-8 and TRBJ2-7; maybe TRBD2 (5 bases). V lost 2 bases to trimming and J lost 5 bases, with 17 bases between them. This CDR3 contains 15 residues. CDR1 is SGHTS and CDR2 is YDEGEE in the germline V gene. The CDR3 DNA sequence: TGTGCCAGCAGCTTCTCCGGACGGGTCGGGGACGAGCAGTACTTC. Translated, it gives CASSFSGRVGDEQYF. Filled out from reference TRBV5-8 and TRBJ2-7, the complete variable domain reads EAGVTQSPTHLIKTRGQQATLRCSPISGHTSVYWYQQALGLGLQFLLWYDEGEERNRGNFPPRFSGRQFPNYSSELNVNALELEDSALYLCASSFSGRVGDEQYFGPGTRLTVT.

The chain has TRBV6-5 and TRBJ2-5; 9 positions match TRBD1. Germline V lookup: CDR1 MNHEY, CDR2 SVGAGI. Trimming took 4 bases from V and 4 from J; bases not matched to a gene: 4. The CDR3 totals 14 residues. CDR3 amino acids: CASSFTGGPETQYF. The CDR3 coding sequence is TGTGCCAGCAGTTTCACAGGGGGCCCAGAGACCCAGTACTTC.

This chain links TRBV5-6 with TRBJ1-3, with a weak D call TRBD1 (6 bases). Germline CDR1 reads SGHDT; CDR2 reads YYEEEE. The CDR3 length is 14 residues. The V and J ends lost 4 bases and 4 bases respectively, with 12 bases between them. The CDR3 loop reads CASSLGALGNTIYF. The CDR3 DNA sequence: TGTGCCAGCAGCCTGGGGGCGTTAGGAAACACCATATATTTT.

CDR3 in amino acids: CASSSGEGHLFF. The CDR3 coding sequence is TGTGCCAGCAGCTCAGGGGAAGGGCACCTGTTTTTT. V gene TRBV5-4 combines with J gene TRBJ1-4; a possible D gene is TRBD1 (6 bases). Trimming left V 3 bases short and J 14 bases short, with 14 bases between. CDR1 is SGHNT, CDR2 YYREEE, per germline (reference sequence). The CDR3 runs to 12 residues. The variable domain in full, with the rest retrieved from reference TRBV5-4 and TRBJ1-4, is ETGVTQSPTHLIKTRGQQVTLRCSSQSGHNTVSWYQQALGQGPQFIFQYYREEENGRGNFPPRFSGLQFPNYSSELNVNALELDDSALYLCASSSGEGHLFFGSGTQLSVL.

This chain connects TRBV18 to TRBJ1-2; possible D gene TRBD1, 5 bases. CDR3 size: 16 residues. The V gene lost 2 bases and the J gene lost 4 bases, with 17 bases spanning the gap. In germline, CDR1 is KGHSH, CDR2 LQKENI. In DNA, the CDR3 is TGTGCCAGCTCACCAGCCTCAGACAGCTCACTCTATGGCTACACCTTC. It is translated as CASSPASDSSLYGYTF.

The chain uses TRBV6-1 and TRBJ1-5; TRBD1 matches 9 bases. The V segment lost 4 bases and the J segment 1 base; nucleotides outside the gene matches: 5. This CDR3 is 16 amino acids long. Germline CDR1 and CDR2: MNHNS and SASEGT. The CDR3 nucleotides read TGTGCCAGCAGTGGGACAGGGGTGGGAAGCAATCAGCCCCAGCATTTT. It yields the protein CASSGTGVGSNQPQHF.

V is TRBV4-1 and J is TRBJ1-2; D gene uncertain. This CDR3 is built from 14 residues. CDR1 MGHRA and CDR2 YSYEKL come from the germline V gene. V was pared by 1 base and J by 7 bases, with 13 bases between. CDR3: CASSQGGSERGYTF. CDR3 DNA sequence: TGCGCCAGCAGCCAAGGAGGGAGTGAACGTGGCTACACCTTC.

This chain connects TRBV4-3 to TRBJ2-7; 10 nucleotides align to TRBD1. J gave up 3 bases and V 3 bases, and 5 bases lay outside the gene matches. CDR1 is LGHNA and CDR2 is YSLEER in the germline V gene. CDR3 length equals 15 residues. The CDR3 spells CASSHGQGGDYEQYF. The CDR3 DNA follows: TGCGCCAGCAGCCATGGACAGGGGGGGGACTACGAGCAGTACTTC.

CDR3 sequence reads: CASSLLGGTENYNEQFF. The CDR3 DNA sequence: TGTGCCAGCAGTTTATTAGGAGGGACCGAGAATTACAATGAGCAGTTCTTC. The V gene is TRBV27, the J gene TRBJ2-1, with a weak D call TRBD2 (6 bases). CDR3 size: 17 residues. Trimming took 1 base from V and 4 from J, leaving 17 bases between them. Germline V gene lookup returns CDR1 MNHEY and CDR2 SMNVEV (reference sequence).

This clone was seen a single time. The CDR3 region has the DNA TGTGCCAGCAGTGCAGGGGGAGGCTGGGACACTGAAGCTTTCTTT. Amino acids: CASSAGGGWDTEAFF. The V and J genes are TRBV2 and TRBJ1-1; 7 bases are shared with TRBD1. J lost 3 bases, V lost 4 bases, and 8 bases had no gene match. This CDR3 has 15 residues. Germline CDR1 is SNHLY and CDR2 is FYNNEI.

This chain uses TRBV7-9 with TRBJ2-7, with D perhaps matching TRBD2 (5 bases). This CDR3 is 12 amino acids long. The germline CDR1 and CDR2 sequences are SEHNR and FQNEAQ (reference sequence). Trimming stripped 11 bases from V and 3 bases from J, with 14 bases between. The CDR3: CAGMTGSYEQYF. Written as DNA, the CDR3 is TGTGCCGGGATGACGGGAAGCTACGAGCAGTACTTC.

The CDR3, as DNA: TGTGCCACCCCCCTGCGGGAGGGCCCGGACGGGGAGCTGTTTTTT. Its protein product is CATPLREGPDGELFF. This rearrangement joins TRBV7-9 to TRBJ2-2; TRBD2 matches 9 bases. Germline V gene lookup returns CDR1 SEHNR and CDR2 FQNEAQ (reference sequence). The V segment lost 10 bases and the J segment 7 bases; nucleotides outside the gene matches: 13. The CDR3 totals 15 residues.

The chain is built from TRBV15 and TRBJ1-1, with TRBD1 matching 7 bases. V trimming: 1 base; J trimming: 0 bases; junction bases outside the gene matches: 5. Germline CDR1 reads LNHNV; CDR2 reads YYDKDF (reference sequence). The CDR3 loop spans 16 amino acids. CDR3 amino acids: CATSRGRQGVNTEAFF. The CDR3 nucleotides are TGTGCCACCAGCAGAGGGAGACAGGGAGTGAACACTGAAGCTTTCTTT.

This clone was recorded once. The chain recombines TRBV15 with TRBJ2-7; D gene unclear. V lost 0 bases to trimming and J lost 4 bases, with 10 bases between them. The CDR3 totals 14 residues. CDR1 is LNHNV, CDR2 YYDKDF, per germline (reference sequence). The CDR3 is CATSRDVTQYEQYF. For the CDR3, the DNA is TGTGCCACCAGCAGAGATGTGACACAATACGAGCAGTACTTC.

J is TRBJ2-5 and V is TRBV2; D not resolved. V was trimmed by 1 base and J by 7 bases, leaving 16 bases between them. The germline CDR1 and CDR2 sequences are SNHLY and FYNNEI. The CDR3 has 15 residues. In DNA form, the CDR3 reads TGTGCCAGCAGTGAAGGGGCCTCCGTGGTGTGGACCCAGTACTTC. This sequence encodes CASSEGASVVWTQYF.

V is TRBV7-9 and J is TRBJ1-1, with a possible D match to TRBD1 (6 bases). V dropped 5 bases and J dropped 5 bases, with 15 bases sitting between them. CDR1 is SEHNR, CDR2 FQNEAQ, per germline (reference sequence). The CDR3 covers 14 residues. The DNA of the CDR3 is TGTGCCAGCAGCGACACGGGGAGGGGGACTGAAGCTTTCTTT. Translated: CASSDTGRGTEAFF.

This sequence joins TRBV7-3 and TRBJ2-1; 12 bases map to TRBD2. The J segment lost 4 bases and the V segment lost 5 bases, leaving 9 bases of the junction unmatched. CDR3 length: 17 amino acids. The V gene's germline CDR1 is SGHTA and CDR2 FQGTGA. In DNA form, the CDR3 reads TGTGCCAGCAGCCAGACTAGCGGGAGTGGCCCATACAATGAGCAGTTCTTC. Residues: CASSQTSGSGPYNEQFF.

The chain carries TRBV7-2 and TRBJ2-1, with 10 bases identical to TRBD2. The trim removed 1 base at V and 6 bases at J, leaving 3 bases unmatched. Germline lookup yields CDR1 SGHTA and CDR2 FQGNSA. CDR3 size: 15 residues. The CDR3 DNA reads TGTGCCAGCAGCTTAGGGGTAGCGGGAGGCAATGAGCAGTTCTTC. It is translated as CASSLGVAGGNEQFF.

In DNA, the CDR3 is TGTGCCACCGAAACCGGGATAACCTCCTACGAGCAGTACTTC. Amino acids: CATETGITSYEQYF. The chain employs TRBV28 and TRBJ2-7; TRBD2 might be the D (5 bases). The CDR3 contains 14 residues. The germline V gene encodes CDR1 MDHEN and CDR2 SYDVKM. Trimming stripped 10 bases from V and 0 bases from J, with 16 bases between.

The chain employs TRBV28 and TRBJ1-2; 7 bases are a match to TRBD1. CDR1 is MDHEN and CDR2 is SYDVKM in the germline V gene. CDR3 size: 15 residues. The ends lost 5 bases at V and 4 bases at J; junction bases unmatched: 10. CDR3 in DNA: TGTGCCAGCAGTCCCCGGGGCAGGGGGGCCTATGGCTACACCTTC. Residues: CASSPRGRGAYGYTF.

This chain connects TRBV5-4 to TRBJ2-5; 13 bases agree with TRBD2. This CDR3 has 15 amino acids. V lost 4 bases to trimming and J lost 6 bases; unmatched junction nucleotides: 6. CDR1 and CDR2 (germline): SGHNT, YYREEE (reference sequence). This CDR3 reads CASSGGLAGTQTQYF. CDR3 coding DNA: TGTGCCAGCAGCGGGGGACTAGCGGGGACGCAGACCCAGTACTTC.

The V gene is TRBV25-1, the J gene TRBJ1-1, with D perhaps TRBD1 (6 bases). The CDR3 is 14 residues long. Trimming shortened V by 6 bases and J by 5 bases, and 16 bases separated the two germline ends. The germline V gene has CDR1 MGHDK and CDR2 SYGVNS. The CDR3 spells CASSTRRGGTEAFF. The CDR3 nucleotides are TGTGCCAGCAGCACCCGTAGGGGGGGAACTGAAGCTTTCTTT. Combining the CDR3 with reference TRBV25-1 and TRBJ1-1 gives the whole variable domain EADIYQTPRYLVIGTGKKITLECSQTMGHDKMYWYQQDPGMELHLIHYSYGVNSTEKGDLSSESTVSRIRTEHFPLTLESARPSHTSQYLCASSTRRGGTEAFFGQGTRLTVV.

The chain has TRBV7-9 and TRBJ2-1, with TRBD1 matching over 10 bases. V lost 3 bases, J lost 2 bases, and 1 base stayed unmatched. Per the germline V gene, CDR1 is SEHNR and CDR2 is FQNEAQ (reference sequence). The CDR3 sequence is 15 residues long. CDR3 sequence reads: CASSFGTGAYNEQFF. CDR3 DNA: TGTGCCAGCAGCTTCGGGACAGGGGCCTACAATGAGCAGTTCTTC.

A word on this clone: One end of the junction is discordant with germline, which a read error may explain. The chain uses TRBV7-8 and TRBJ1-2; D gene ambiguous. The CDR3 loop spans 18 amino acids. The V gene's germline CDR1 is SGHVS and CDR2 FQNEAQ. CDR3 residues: CASSLALRRSETNYGHTF. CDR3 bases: TGTGCCAGCAGCTTAGCGCTTCGGAGGAGCGAGACTAACTATGGCCACACCTTC.

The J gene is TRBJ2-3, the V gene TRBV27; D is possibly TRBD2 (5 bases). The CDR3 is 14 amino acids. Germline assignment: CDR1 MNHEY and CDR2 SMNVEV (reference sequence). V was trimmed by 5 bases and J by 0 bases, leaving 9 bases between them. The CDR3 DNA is TGTGCCAGCAGTCGCGGACTTAGCACAGATACGCAGTATTTT. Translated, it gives CASSRGLSTDTQYF.

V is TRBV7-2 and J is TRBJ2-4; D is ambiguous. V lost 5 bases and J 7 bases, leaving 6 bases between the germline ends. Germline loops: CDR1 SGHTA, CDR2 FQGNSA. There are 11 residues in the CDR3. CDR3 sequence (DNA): TGTGCCAGCAGCCCCGCGAACATTCAGTACTTC. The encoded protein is CASSPANIQYF.

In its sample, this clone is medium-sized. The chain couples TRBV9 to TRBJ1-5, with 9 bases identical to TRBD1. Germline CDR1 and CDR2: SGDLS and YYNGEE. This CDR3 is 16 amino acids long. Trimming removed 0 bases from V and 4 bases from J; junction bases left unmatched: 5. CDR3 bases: TGTGCCAGCAGCGTAGCGTACAGGGGGCCAAATCAGCCCCAGCATTTT. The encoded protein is CASSVAYRGPNQPQHF.